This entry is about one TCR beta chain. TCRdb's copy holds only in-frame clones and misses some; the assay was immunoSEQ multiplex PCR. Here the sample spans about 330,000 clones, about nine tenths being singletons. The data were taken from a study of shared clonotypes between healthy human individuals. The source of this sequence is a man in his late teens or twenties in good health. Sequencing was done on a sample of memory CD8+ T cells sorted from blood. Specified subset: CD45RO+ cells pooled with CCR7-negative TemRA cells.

The CDR3 spells CASSLVTSGQETQYF. As DNA, the CDR3 is TGTGCCAGCAGCTTAGTGACTAGCGGGCAAGAGACCCAGTACTTC. The genes are TRBV7-8 and TRBJ2-5; 10 nucleotides agree with TRBD2. This CDR3 is built from 15 residues. V was clipped by 1 base and J by 2 bases; unmatched bases: 1. Germline V gene data show CDR1 as SGHVS and CDR2 as FQNEAQ.